The clone carrying this TCR beta chain was found many times. Antigen specificity is unknown. This specimen belongs to a study of T-cell memory formation after mild COVID-19. General study results and limits: Memory cells collected pre-infection included some clones that later responded, suggesting cross-reactive memory joined. CD4/CD8 balance characterized clones contracting day 15 to 85, and CD4+ skew characterized later expanders.

From 5'RACE with constant-segment primers came TCR alpha and TCR beta cDNA libraries that carried sample barcodes and UMIs. A single record per CDR3 protein comes from TCRdb applying MiXCR to the 5' RACE reads. The data contain over 350,000 distinct CDR3 sequences, around a sixth of them singletons. CDR3 length: 15 amino acids. With V trimmed by 2 bases and J by 1 base, 1 base remained unmatched. In germline, CDR1 is MNHEY, CDR2 SMNVEV (reference sequence). The chain is built from TRBV27 and TRBJ2-3; 9 bases map to TRBD2. This receptor was identified in a young man who had mild COVID-19 (a few samples of this study predate the infection). Cell type and time point are not known. Sequenced material: PBMCs or a T cell subset sorted from them (not recorded which). This CDR3 reads CASSLVAGGTDTQYF. The DNA for the CDR3 is TGTGCCAGCAGTTTAGTAGCGGGGGGCACAGATACGCAGTATTTT.